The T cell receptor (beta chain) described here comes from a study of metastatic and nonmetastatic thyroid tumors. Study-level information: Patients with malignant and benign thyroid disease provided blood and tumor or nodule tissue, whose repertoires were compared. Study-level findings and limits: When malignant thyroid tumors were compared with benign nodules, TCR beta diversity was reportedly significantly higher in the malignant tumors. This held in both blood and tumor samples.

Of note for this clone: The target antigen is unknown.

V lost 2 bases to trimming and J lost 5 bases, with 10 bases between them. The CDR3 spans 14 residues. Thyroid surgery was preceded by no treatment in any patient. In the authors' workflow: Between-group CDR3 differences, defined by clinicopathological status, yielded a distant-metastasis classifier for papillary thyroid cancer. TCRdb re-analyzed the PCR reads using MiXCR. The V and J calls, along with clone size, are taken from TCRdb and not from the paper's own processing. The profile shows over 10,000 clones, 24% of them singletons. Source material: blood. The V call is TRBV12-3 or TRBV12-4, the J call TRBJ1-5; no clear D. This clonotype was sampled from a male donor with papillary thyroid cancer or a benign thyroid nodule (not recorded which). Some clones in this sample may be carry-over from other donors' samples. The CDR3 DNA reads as TGTGCCAGCAGTTTAATGGCAGGAGATCAGCCCCAGCATTTT. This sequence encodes CASSLMAGDQPQHF.